A single sample is the source of the 16 T cell receptor beta chains below, sequenced in a study of blood T cell repertoires in COVID-19. Using immunoSEQ multiplex PCR, the repertoire was profiled, and TCRdb retains in-frame clones only, with some absent. The sample consists of around 430,000 clones, approximately 88% of them appearing once. Material: peripheral blood. The receptors originated from a woman aged 45 to 65 with COVID-19, enrolled during active disease.

The CDR3 protein is CASSSRTRWGTEAFF. In DNA form, the CDR3 reads TGTGCCAGCAGCTCCCGGACTCGCTGGGGAACTGAAGCTTTCTTT. J is TRBJ1-1 and V is TRBV5-6; the D is unclear. V dropped 3 bases and J dropped 5 bases, with 17 bases sitting between them. Germline CDR1 and CDR2: SGHDT and YYEEEE. The CDR3 sequence is 15 residues long.

Worth noting for this clone: In the same sample, other DNA sequences code for this CDR3. The rearrangement joins TRBV3-1 (or the pseudogene TRBV3-2) to TRBJ2-7, with 10 nucleotides matching TRBD1. The CDR3 loop spans 14 amino acids. The trim removed 1 base at V and 4 bases at J, leaving 1 base unmatched. Germline values: CDR1 LGHDT, CDR2 YNNKEL (reference sequence). The CDR3 DNA reads TGTGCCAGCAGCCAAGGGACAGGGGGATACGAGCAGTACTTC. Amino acid sequence: CASSQGTGGYEQYF.

This chain joins TRBV30 and TRBJ1-5; unclear D gene. Trimming took 1 base from V and 6 from J, leaving 7 bases between them. Germline CDR1 is GTSNPN and CDR2 is SVGIG (reference sequence). The CDR3 consists of 12 residues. The CDR3 DNA is TGTGCCTGGAGTGACAGTTTTCAGCCCCAGCATTTT. This sequence encodes CAWSDSFQPQHF. The variable domain in full, with the rest retrieved from reference TRBV30 and TRBJ1-5, is SQTIHQWPATLVQPVGSPLSLECTVEGTSNPNLYWYRQAAGRGLQLLFYSVGIGQISSEVPQNLSASRPQDRQFILSSKKLLLSDSGFYLCAWSDSFQPQHFGDGTRLSIL.

V and J are TRBV2 and TRBJ1-6; no definite D call. Germline-derived CDR1 and CDR2 are SNHLY and FYNNEI. V was pared by 6 bases and J by 5 bases, with 14 bases between. CDR3 length: 15 amino acids. The CDR3 bases are TGTGCCAGCAGGGGTTGGGCAACGGATAATTCACCCCTCCACTTT. Translated, it gives CASRGWATDNSPLHF.

The chain combines TRBV7-9 with TRBJ2-7; 10 bases align to TRBD1. Trimming removed 4 bases from V and 5 bases from J; junction bases left unmatched: 5. Looked up from germline, CDR1 is SEHNR and CDR2 is FQNEAQ (reference sequence). This CDR3 region has 14 residues. CDR3 residues: CASSSGQGLNEQYF. The CDR3 bases are TGTGCCAGCAGCTCGGGACAGGGGTTGAACGAGCAGTACTTC.

DNA of the CDR3: TGTGCCAGCAGCCTATCCGGGGGTGCTAAGGCCCTCCACTTT. Translation: CASSLSGGAKALHF. This chain connects TRBV5-6 to TRBJ1-6; D might be TRBD1 (5 bases). Trimming took off 4 bases at V and 14 bases at J, with 19 bases between the two ends. The CDR3 spans 14 residues. The germline gives CDR1 SGHDT, CDR2 YYEEEE.

V is TRBV5-1 and J is TRBJ2-6; TRBD1 might be the D (5 bases). Trimming shortened V by 0 bases and J by 0 bases, and 10 bases separated the two germline ends. The CDR3 loop spans 17 amino acids. The germline CDR1 and CDR2 sequences are SGHRS and YFSETQ. The CDR3: CASSLAGDSSGANVLTF. The CDR3 DNA sequence: TGCGCCAGCAGCTTGGCCGGTGACAGCTCTGGGGCCAACGTCCTGACTTTC.

This sequence joins TRBV2 and TRBJ2-3, with TRBD2 identical over 9 bases. Germline V CDR1 and CDR2: SNHLY, FYNNEI. The CDR3 spans 15 residues. V was pared by 7 bases and J by 3 bases, with 8 bases of the junction left unmatched. For the CDR3, the DNA is TGTGCCAGCAACCTACCGGGACTAGCTACAGATACGCAGTATTTT. Protein sequence: CASNLPGLATDTQYF. The full variable domain, its missing parts supplied by reference TRBV2 and TRBJ2-3, is EPEVTQTPSHQVTQMGQEVILRCVPISNHLYFYWYRQILGQKVEFLVSFYNNEISEKSEIFDDQFSVERPDGSNFTLKIRSTKLEDSAMYFCASNLPGLATDTQYFGPGTRLTVL.

This rearrangement joins TRBV6-6 to TRBJ1-1, with D perhaps TRBD1 (5 bases). Germline CDR1 MNHNY, CDR2 SVGAGI (reference sequence). V was shortened by 1 base and J by 0 bases, with 9 bases between the two germline ends. This CDR3 is 15 amino acids long. The CDR3 protein is CASSYYGGMNTEAFF. Here the CDR3 DNA reads TGTGCCAGCAGTTACTACGGGGGGATGAACACTGAAGCTTTCTTT.

The rearrangement links TRBV7-9 to TRBJ1-1, with D possibly being TRBD1 (5 bases). CDR1 and CDR2 from the germline V gene are SEHNR and FQNEAQ (reference sequence). The V end lost 5 bases, the J end lost 5 bases, and 18 bases lay between the germline ends. The CDR3 spans 15 residues. The CDR3 DNA is TGTGCCAGCAGCCTTAGGGGACGGAGGGGAACTGAAGCTTTCTTT. It codes for CASSLRGRRGTEAFF.

This clone was observed a single time. V and J are TRBV19 and TRBJ1-1; maybe TRBD1 (6 bases). Trimming left V 7 bases short and J 1 base short, with 19 bases between. This CDR3 is built from 16 residues. In germline, CDR1 is LNHDA, CDR2 SQIVND (reference sequence). This CDR3 is CASNSHYRVPNTEAFF. In DNA, the CDR3 is TGTGCCAGTAATTCCCATTACAGGGTCCCGAACACTGAAGCTTTCTTT.

The chain uses TRBV6-5 and TRBJ1-2; 10 positions agree with TRBD1. The CDR3 covers 15 residues. V was pared by 6 bases and J by 6 bases, with 10 bases of the junction left unmatched. Germline V lookup: CDR1 MNHEY, CDR2 SVGAGI. CDR3 coding DNA: TGTGCCAGCAGCGGAGACAGGGGGCGTATCGATGGCTACACCTTC. Amino acids: CASSGDRGRIDGYTF.

This sequence joins TRBV3-1 (or the pseudogene TRBV3-2) and TRBJ1-2; no definite D call. The CDR3 sequence is 15 residues long. Trimming left V 0 bases short and J 4 bases short, with 12 bases between. The germline V gene encodes CDR1 LGHDT and CDR2 YNNKEL (reference sequence). The CDR3 nucleotides are TGTGCCAGCAGCCAAGATCCCCGGGAGGCCTATGGCTACACCTTC. This codes for CASSQDPREAYGYTF.

In its sample, this clone was seen a few times. The V and J genes are TRBV3-1 (or the pseudogene TRBV3-2) and TRBJ1-2, with a possible D match to TRBD1 (6 bases). The CDR3 is 19 residues long. Trimming shortened V by 4 bases and J by 6 bases, and 30 bases separated the two germline ends. Germline CDR1 reads LGHDT; CDR2 reads YNNKEL (reference sequence). The CDR3 sequence is CASSPIVGAGNLQGNGYTF. The CDR3 DNA reads TGTGCCAGCAGCCCCATTGTAGGGGCAGGGAACTTACAGGGCAATGGCTACACCTTC.

The CDR3 bases are TGTGCCAGCAGCCAAGAAAGGAGCACCGGGGAGCTGTTTTTT. As protein: CASSQERSTGELFF. The genes are TRBV3-1 (or the pseudogene TRBV3-2) and TRBJ2-2, with no clear D. This CDR3 region has 14 residues. In germline, CDR1 is LGHDT, CDR2 YNNKEL (reference sequence). Trimming left V 0 bases short and J 4 bases short, with 6 bases between.

The genes are TRBV5-1 and TRBJ2-7; 9 bases are shared with TRBD2. CDR3 size: 11 residues. Germline CDR1 reads SGHRS; CDR2 reads YFSETQ. V trimming: 4 bases; J trimming: 12 bases; junction bases outside the gene matches: 5. This CDR3 reads CASSEGLAAYF. The CDR3 DNA follows: TGCGCCAGCAGCGAGGGACTAGCAGCGTACTTC. The full variable domain, its missing parts supplied by reference TRBV5-1 and TRBJ2-7, is KAGVTQTPRYLIKTRGQQVTLSCSPISGHRSVSWYQQTPGQGLQFLFEYFSETQRNKGNFPGRFSGRQFSNSRSEMNVSTLELGDSALYLCASSEGLAAYFGPGTRLTVT.